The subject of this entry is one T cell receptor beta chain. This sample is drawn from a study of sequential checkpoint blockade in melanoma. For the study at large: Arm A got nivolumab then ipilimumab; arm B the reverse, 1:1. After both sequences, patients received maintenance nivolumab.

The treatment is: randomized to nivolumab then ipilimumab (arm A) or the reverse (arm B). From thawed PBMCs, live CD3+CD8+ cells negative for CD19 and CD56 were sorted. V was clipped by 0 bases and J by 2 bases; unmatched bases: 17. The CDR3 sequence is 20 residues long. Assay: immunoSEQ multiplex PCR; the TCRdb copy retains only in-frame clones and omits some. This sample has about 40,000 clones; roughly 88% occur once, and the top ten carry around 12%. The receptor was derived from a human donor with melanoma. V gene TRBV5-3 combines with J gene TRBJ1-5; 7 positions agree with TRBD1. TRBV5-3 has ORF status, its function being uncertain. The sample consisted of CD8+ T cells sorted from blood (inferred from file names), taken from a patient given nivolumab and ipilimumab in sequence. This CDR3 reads CARSLVGKGRGSRGNQPQHF. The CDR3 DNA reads TGTGCCAGAAGCTTGGTAGGAAAGGGCAGGGGGTCAAGAGGCAATCAGCCCCAGCATTTT.